Detailed here is one T cell receptor beta chain. The antigen remains undetermined. The CDR3 contains 18 residues. The ends lost 3 bases at V and 3 bases at J; junction bases unmatched: 16. These data come from a study of brain T cells in children with intractable seizures. Study results and caveats: Only CDR3 sequence similarity suggested viral specificity, without known HCMV serostatus. Absence of clones before surgery may stem from lower sequencing depth.

Sequencing used immunoSEQ multiplex PCR; TCRdb keeps in-frame clones, though not all of them. There are hundreds of thousands of clones in the sample; over 90% occur only once, and 4.5% to 7% lies in the top ten. Time point here: blood from clinic visit 5 months post-surgery; TSC patient then seizure free. The sequenced cases were selected for having the highest brain T cell transcript signatures. Here the sequenced sample was peripheral blood, taken roughly 5 months after surgery. The chain has TRBV5-3 and TRBJ2-7, with TRBD1 matching 9 bases. TRBV5-3 is placed among ORFs of uncertain function. The sequence was obtained from a boy in the first two years of life with tuberous sclerosis and intractable seizures. The CDR3 DNA follows: TGTGCCAGAAGCTGCTGTAGGACAGGGGACTTTGGTGGCTACGAGCAGTACTTC. This codes for CARSCCRTGDFGGYEQYF.